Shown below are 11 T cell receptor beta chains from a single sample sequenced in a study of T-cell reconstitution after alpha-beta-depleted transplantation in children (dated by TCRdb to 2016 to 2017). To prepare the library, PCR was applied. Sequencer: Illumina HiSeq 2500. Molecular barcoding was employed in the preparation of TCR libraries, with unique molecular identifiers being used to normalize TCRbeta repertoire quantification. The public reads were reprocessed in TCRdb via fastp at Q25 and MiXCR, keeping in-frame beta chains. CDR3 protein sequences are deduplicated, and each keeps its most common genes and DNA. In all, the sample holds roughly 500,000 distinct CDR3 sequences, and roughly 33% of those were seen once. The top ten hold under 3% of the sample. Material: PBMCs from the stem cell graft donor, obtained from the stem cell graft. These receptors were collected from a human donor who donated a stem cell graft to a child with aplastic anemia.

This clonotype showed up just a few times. The CDR3 sequence is CASSRLADNEQFF. For the CDR3, the DNA is TGTGCCAGCTCACGACTAGCGGACAATGAGCAGTTCTTC. The rearrangement joins TRBV18 to TRBJ2-1, with 9 bases lining up with TRBD2. Per the germline V gene, CDR1 is KGHSH and CDR2 is LQKENI. The CDR3 has 13 amino acids. Trimming cost V 4 bases and J 5 bases; bases outside gene matches: 0.

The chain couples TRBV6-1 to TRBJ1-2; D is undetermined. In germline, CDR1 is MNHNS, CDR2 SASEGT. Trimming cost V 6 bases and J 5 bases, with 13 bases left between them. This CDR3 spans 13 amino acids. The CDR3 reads CASRIDGAYGYTF. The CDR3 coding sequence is TGTGCCAGCAGAATCGACGGAGCTTATGGCTACACCTTC.

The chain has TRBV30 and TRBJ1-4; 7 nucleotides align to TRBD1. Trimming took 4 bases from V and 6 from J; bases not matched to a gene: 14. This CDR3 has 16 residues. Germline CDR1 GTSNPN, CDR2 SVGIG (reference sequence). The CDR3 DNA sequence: TGTGCCTGGATGGGAAACAGGGGAAGGGCCTATGAAAAACTGTTTTTT. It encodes CAWMGNRGRAYEKLFF.

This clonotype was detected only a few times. The CDR3 region is CASSYFTGGTPGANVLTF. CDR3 DNA: TGTGCCAGCAGTTACTTCACAGGGGGCACGCCTGGGGCCAACGTCCTGACTTTC. The chain carries TRBV6-5 and TRBJ2-6, with 9 positions matching TRBD1. Germline values: CDR1 MNHEY, CDR2 SVGAGI. The CDR3 has 18 amino acids. Trimming cost V 1 base and J 2 bases; bases outside gene matches: 6.

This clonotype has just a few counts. As DNA, the CDR3 is TGTGCCAGCAGCTTAGTTGCGATTCCAGAAGTAACAGATACGCAGTATTTT. Translated: CASSLVAIPEVTDTQYF. The rearrangement joins TRBV13 to TRBJ2-3, with D unresolved. The CDR3 is made up of 17 amino acids. V was pared by 1 base and J by 3 bases, with 17 bases between. The germline CDR1 and CDR2 sequences are PRHDT and FYEKMQ (reference sequence).

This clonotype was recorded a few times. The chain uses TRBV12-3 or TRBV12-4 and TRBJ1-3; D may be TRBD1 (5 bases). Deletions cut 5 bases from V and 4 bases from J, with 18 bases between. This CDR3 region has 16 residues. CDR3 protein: CASSPFGGAEGNTIYF. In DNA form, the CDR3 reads TGTGCCAGCAGTCCATTTGGTGGGGCTGAAGGAAACACCATATATTTT.

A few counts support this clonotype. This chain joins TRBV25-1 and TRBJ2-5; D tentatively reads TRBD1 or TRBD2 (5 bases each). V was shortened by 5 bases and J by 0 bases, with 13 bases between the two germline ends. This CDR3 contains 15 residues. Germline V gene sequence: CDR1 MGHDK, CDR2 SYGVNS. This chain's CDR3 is CASSLPGTNQETQYF. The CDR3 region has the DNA TGTGCCAGCAGTTTACCCGGGACCAACCAAGAGACCCAGTACTTC.

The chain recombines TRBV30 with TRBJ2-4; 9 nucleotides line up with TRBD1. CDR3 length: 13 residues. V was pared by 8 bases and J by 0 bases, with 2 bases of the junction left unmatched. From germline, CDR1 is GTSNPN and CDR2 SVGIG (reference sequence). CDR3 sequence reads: CATGQGAKNIQYF. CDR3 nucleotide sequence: TGTGCCACGGGACAGGGAGCCAAAAACATTCAGTACTTC.

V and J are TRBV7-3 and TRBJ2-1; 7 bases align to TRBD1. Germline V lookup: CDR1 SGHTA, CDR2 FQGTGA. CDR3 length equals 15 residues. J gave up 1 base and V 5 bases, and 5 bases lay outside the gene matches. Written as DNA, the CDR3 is TGTGCCAGCAGCGGACTGACAGGGTCCTACAATGAGCAGTTCTTC. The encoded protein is CASSGLTGSYNEQFF. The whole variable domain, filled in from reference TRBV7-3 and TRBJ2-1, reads GAGVSQTPSNKVTEKGKYVELRCDPISGHTALYWYRQSLGQGPEFLIYFQGTGAADDSGLPNDRFFAVRPEGSVSTLKIQRTERGDSAVYLCASSGLTGSYNEQFFGPGTRLTVL.

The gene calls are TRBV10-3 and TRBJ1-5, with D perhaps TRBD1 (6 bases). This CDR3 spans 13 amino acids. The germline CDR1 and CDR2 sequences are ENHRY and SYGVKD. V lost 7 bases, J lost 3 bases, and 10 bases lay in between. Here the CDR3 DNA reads TGTGCCATCAACCGGGACAACAATCAGCCCCAGCATTTT. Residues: CAINRDNNQPQHF.

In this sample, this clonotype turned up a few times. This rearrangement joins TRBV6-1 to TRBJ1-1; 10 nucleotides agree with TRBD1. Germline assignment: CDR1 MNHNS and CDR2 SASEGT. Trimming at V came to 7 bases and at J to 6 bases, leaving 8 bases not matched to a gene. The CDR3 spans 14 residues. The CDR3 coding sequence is TGTGCCAGCATGAAGGACAGGGGGACCCCTGAAGCTTTCTTT. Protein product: CASMKDRGTPEAFF.